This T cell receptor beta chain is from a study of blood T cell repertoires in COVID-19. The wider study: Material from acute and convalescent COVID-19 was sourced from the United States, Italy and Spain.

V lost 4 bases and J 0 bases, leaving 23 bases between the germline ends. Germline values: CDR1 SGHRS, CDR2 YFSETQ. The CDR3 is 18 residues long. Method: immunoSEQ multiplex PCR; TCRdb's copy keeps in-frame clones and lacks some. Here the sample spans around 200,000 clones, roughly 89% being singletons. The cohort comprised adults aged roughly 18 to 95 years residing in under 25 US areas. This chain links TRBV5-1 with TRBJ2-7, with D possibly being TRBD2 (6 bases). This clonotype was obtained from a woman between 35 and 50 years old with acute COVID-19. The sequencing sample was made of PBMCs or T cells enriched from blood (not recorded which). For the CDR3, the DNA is TGCGCCAGCAGCCCCCAGGGTAGGAAGGGAGGAAGCTCCTACGAGCAGTACTTC. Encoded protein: CASSPQGRKGGSSYEQYF.